What follows are 3 T cell receptor beta chains derived from one specimen sequenced in a study of tumor-infiltrating lymphocytes in primary liver carcinoma. Production of TCR beta cDNA used around 460 ng total RNA together with a constant-region primer. Slightly modified ARM-PCR, run as three nested multiplex PCR rounds, produced the TCR beta libraries. PCR rounds one and two used TRBV1-TRBV30 forward primers with a C-beta reverse primer for roughly 9 cycles each. In TCRdb, the multiplex PCR reads were re-called with MiXCR into one record per CDR3 protein. The sample records almost 200,000 distinct CDR3 sequences, approximately 65% being singletons. The researchers obtained blood RNA from unsorted whole blood and also extracted germline DNA. Sequencing was carried out using peripheral blood. The receptor set was obtained from a woman aged 55-70 years with primary liver carcinoma and hepatitis B virus infection.

This clonotype was counted at least ten times. This chain connects TRBV4-1 to TRBJ1-2, with D perhaps TRBD1 (6 bases). V dropped 4 bases and J dropped 7 bases, with 13 bases sitting between them. Germline CDR1 and CDR2: MGHRA and YSYEKL. This CDR3 is built from 13 residues. The CDR3: CASSRDIRGGYTF. CDR3 DNA: TGCGCCAGCAGCCGGGACATAAGGGGTGGCTACACCTTC.

The gene calls are TRBV6-1 and TRBJ2-2; a possible D gene is TRBD2 (6 bases). V lost 7 bases and J lost 3, with 12 bases in between. The CDR3 is made up of 14 amino acids. The germline CDR1 and CDR2 sequences are MNHNS and SASEGT. The CDR3 loop reads CASTSRRDTGELFF. CDR3 sequence (DNA): TGTGCCAGCACTAGCCGGAGGGACACCGGGGAGCTGTTTTTT.

Of note for this clonotype: A much more abundant neighbour one base away suggests this may be a read error. The chain uses TRBV12-3 or TRBV12-4 and TRBJ2-7; unclear D gene. This CDR3 has 12 residues. Trimming removed 6 bases from V and 5 bases from J, with 11 bases in between. Here the CDR3 DNA reads TGTGCCAGCAGGTGTATGAGCCACGAGCAGTACTTC. Translated, it gives CASRCMSHEQYF.